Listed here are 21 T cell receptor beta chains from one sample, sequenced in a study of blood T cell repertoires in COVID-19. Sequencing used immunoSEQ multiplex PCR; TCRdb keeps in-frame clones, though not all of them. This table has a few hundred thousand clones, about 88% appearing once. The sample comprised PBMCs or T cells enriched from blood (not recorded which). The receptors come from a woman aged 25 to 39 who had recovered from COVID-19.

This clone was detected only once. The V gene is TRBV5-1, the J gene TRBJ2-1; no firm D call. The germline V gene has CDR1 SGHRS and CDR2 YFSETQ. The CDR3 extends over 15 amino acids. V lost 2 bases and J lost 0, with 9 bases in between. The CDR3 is CASSFSQVSYNEQFF. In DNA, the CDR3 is TGCGCCAGCAGCTTCAGCCAGGTCTCCTACAATGAGCAGTTCTTC.

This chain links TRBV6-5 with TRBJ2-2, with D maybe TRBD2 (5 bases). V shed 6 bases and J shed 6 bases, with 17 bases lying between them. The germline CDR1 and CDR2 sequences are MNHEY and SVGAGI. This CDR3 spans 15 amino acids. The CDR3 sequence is CASSDPGTKAGELFF. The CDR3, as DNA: TGTGCCAGCAGCGACCCGGGAACCAAGGCCGGGGAGCTGTTTTTT.

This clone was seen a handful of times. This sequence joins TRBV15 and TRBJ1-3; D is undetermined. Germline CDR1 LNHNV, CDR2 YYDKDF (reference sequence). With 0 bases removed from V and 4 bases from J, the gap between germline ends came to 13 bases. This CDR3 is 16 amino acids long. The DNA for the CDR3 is TGTGCCACCAGCAGAGAAGGCAGTACGGGAGGAAACACCATATATTTT. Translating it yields CATSREGSTGGNTIYF.

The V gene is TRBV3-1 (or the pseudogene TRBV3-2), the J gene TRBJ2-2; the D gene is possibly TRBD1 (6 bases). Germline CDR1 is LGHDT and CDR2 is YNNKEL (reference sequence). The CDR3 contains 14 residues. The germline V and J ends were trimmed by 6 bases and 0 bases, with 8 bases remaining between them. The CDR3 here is CASRQGANTGELFF. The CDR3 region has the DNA TGTGCCAGCAGACAGGGTGCGAACACCGGGGAGCTGTTTTTT.

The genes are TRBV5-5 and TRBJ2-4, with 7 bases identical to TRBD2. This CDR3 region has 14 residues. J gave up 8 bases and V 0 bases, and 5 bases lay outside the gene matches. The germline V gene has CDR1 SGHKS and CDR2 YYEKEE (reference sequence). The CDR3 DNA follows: TGTGCCAGCAGCTTGGGACTAGCATTAGACATTCAGTACTTC. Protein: CASSLGLALDIQYF.

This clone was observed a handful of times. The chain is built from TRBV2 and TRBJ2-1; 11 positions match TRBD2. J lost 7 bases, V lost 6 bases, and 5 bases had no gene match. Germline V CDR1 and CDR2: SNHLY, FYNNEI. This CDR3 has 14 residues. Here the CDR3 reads CASSGTSGINEQFF. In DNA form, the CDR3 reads TGTGCCAGCAGCGGGACTAGCGGTATAAATGAGCAGTTCTTC.

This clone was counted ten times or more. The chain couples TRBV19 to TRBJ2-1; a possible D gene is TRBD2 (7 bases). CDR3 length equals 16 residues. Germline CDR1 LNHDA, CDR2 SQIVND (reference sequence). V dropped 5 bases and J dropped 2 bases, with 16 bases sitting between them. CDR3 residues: CASSPNRGATYNEQFF. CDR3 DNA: TGTGCCAGTAGTCCGAATCGGGGGGCTACCTACAATGAGCAGTTCTTC. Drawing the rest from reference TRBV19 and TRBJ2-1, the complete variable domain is DGGITQSPKYLFRKEGQNVTLSCEQNLNHDAMYWYRQDPGQGLRLIYYSQIVNDFQKGDIAEGYSVSREKKESFPLTVTSAQKNPTAFYLCASSPNRGATYNEQFFGPGTRLTVL.

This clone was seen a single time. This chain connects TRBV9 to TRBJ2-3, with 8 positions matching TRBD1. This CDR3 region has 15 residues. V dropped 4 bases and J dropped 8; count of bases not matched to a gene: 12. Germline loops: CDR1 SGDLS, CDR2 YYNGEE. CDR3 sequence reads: CASSPRDRPPGTQYF. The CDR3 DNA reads TGTGCCAGCAGCCCCAGGGACAGGCCTCCGGGTACGCAGTATTTT.

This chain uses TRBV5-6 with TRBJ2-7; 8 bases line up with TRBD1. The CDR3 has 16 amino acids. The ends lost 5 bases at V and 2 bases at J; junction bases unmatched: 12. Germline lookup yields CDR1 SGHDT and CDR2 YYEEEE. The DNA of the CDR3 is TGTGCCAGCAGTTACCCAGGGGGCATGCGCCCCTACGAGCAGTACTTC. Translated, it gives CASSYPGGMRPYEQYF.

The CDR3 coding sequence is TGCGCCAGCAGATCGACAGGGGGGACTGAAGCTTTCTTT. Residues: CASRSTGGTEAFF. This chain joins TRBV5-1 and TRBJ1-1; 9 positions match TRBD1. V lost 5 bases, J lost 5 bases, and 4 bases stayed unmatched. The CDR3 runs 13 residues. Per germline, CDR1 SGHRS and CDR2 YFSETQ.

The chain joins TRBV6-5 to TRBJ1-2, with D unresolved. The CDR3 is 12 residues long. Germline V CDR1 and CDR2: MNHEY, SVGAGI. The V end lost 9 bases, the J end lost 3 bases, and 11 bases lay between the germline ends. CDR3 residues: CASTEGYYGYTF. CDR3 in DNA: TGTGCCAGTACGGAGGGCTACTATGGCTACACCTTC.

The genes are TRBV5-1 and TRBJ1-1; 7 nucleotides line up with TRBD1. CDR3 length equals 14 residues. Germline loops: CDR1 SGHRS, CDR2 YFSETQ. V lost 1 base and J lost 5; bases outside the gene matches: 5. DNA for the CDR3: TGCGCCAGCAGCTTGCGACAGGGCGAAACTGAAGCTTTCTTT. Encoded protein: CASSLRQGETEAFF.

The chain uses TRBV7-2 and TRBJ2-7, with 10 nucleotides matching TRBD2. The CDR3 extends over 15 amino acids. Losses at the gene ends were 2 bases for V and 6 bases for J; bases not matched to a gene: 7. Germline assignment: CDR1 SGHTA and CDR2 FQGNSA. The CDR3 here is CASSLMLAGEGEQYF. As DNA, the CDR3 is TGTGCCAGCAGCTTAATGCTAGCGGGAGAGGGCGAGCAGTACTTC.

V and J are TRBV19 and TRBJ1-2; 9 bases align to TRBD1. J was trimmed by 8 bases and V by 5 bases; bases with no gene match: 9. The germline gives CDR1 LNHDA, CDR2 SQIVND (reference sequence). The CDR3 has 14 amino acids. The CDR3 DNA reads TGTGCCAGTAGTGAGGGGACAGGGTACCGCGGCTACACCTTC. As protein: CASSEGTGYRGYTF.

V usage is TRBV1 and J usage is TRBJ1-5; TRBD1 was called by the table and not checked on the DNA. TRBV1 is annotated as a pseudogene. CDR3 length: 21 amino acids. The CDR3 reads CTSSQALRTGGLVGGNQPQHF. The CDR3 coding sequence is TGCACCAGCAGCCAAGCGCTTCGGACAGGGGGCCTCGTTGGTGGCAATCAGCCCCAGCATTTT.

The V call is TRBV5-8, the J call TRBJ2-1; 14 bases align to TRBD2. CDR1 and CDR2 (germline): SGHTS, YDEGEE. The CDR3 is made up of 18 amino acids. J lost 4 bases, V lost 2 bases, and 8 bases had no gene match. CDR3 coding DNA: TGTGCCAGCAGCTTAGGACTAGCGGGAGGAGTGGGGTACAATGAGCAGTTCTTC. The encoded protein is CASSLGLAGGVGYNEQFF.

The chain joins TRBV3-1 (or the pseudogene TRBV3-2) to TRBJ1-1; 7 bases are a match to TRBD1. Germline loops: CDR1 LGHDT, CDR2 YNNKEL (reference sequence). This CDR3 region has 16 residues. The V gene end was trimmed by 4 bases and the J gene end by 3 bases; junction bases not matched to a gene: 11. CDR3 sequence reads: CASSPYLRGQDTEAFF. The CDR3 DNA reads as TGTGCCAGCAGCCCCTACTTGAGGGGGCAGGACACTGAAGCTTTCTTT.

This CDR3 is CASSLIPSDNEQFF. Written as DNA, the CDR3 is TGTGCCAGCAGTTTAATCCCTAGCGATAATGAGCAGTTCTTC. The rearrangement links TRBV28 to TRBJ2-1; tentative D call: TRBD2 (6 bases). V lost 2 bases, J lost 7 bases, and 12 bases lay in between. CDR3 length: 14 amino acids. Germline V gene data show CDR1 as MDHEN and CDR2 as SYDVKM.

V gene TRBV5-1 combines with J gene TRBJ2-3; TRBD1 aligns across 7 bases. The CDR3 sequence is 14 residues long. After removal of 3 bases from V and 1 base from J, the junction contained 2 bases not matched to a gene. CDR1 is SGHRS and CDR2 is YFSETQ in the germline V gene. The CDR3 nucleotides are TGCGCCAGCAGCTCTCAGGGGGGCACAGATACGCAGTATTTT. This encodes CASSSQGGTDTQYF. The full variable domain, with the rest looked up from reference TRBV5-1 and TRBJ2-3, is KAGVTQTPRYLIKTRGQQVTLSCSPISGHRSVSWYQQTPGQGLQFLFEYFSETQRNKGNFPGRFSGRQFSNSRSEMNVSTLELGDSALYLCASSSQGGTDTQYFGPGTRLTVL.

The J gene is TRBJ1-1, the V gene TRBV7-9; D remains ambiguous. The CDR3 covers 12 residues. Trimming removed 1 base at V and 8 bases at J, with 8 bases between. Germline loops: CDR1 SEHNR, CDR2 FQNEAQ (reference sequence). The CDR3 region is CASSLGSLEAFF. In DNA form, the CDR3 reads TGTGCCAGCAGCTTAGGTTCTCTAGAAGCTTTCTTT.

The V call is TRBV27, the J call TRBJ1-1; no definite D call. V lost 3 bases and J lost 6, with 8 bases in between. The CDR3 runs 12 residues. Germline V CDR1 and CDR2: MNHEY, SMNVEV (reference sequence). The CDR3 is CASSFPGAEAFF. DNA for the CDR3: TGTGCCAGCAGTTTTCCGGGAGCTGAAGCTTTCTTT.